The source of this T cell receptor (beta chain) is a study of CD8 T cells in ankylosing spondylitis. With respect to this clonotype: What it binds is unknown.

The CDR3 is made up of 18 amino acids. Per germline, CDR1 KGHDR and CDR2 SFDVKD. The V and J ends lost 3 bases and 5 bases, in that order; junction bases with no gene match: 16. Study observations and caveats: Seven or eight highly homologous variants formed a TCR beta motif that appeared characteristic of ankylosing spondylitis blood.

In TCRdb, the 5' RACE reads were re-called with MiXCR into one record per CDR3 protein. The sample shows hundreds of thousands of distinct CDR3 sequences, roughly 26% of them seen only once. The sequencing sample was made of blood, either unsorted or a sorted T cell fraction (not recorded which). The chain has TRBV24-1 and TRBJ2-5; TRBD1 aligns across 8 bases. The clonotype was recovered from a male donor with ankylosing spondylitis. In DNA form, the CDR3 reads TGTGCCACCAGTGATCGCCTGACAGGGGTCCCCGGAGGGGAGACCCAGTACTTC. Translated: CATSDRLTGVPGGETQYF.